One sample yielded the 25 T cell receptor beta chains listed below, sequenced in a study of early T cells in non-severe SARS-CoV-2 infection. TCRdb analysed the 5' RACE reads with MiXCR anew, one entry per CDR3 protein. The sample records about 26,000 distinct CDR3 sequences, roughly 4.1% being singletons. The sequencing sample was made of whole blood. The receptors were sampled from an adult who was a healthcare worker with PCR-confirmed SARS-CoV-2 infection or an uninfected control (not recorded which).

This clonotype appeared many times. V usage is TRBV7-8 and J usage is TRBJ1-5, with TRBD1 matching 8 bases. Germline V gene sequence: CDR1 SGHVS, CDR2 FQNEAQ. The junction had 1 base not matched to a gene; V was cut back by 6 bases and J by 3 bases. There are 13 residues in the CDR3. CDR3 in amino acids: CASRTGVNQPQHF. The CDR3 region has the DNA TGTGCCAGCAGGACAGGGGTCAATCAGCCCCAGCATTTT.

The table lists this clonotype with many counts. The V call is TRBV27, the J call TRBJ2-3, with TRBD2 identical over 12 bases. The CDR3 is made up of 17 amino acids. With 1 base clipped from V and 1 base from J, the junction kept 3 bases outside the gene matches. From germline, CDR1 is MNHEY and CDR2 SMNVEV (reference sequence). CDR3 region: CASSLLLAGGGTDTQYF. Written as DNA, the CDR3 is TGTGCCAGCAGTTTATTACTAGCGGGAGGTGGCACAGATACGCAGTATTTT.

The chain employs TRBV3-1 and TRBJ2-4; TRBD2 agrees at 10 bases. The V gene end was trimmed by 4 bases and the J gene end by 2 bases; junction bases not matched to a gene: 5. Germline V gene lookup returns CDR1 LGHDT and CDR2 YNNKEL (reference sequence). This CDR3 comprises 16 residues. CDR3 bases: TGTGCCAGCAGCCCTAGCGGGAGTCGGACCAAAAACATTCAGTACTTC. Its protein product is CASSPSGSRTKNIQYF.

CDR3: CASSRSYSLNYEQYF. The CDR3 DNA sequence: TGTGCCAGCAGCCGATCGTACAGCCTAAACTACGAGCAGTACTTC. The V gene is TRBV27, the J gene TRBJ2-7; D gene unclear. Trimming removed 6 bases from V and 3 bases from J, with 18 bases in between. The CDR3 spans 15 residues. CDR1 and CDR2 from the germline V gene are MNHEY and SMNVEV (reference sequence).

This clonotype was detected many times. V usage is TRBV27 and J usage is TRBJ1-3; D call uncertain. CDR1 MNHEY and CDR2 SMNVEV come from the germline V gene (reference sequence). This CDR3 has 16 amino acids. The V end was cut by 4 bases, the J end by 0 bases, with 13 bases between. The CDR3 here is CASSSLINPSGNTIYF. The CDR3 region has the DNA TGTGCCAGCAGTTCGCTGATTAATCCCTCTGGAAACACCATATATTTT.

Regarding this clonotype: This sequence may be a read error, since a much larger clone differs from it by one base. The CDR3 protein is CVSSFPRGATNEKLFF. CDR3 coding DNA: TGTGTCAGCAGCTTTCCCCGAGGAGCAACTAATGAAAAACTGTTTTTT. The chain employs TRBV7-6 and TRBJ1-4; D gene unclear. Germline assignment: CDR1 SGHVS and CDR2 FNYEAQ. This CDR3 comprises 16 residues.

The chain links TRBV9 to TRBJ1-2; possibly TRBD1 for D (5 bases). Germline lookup yields CDR1 SGDLS and CDR2 YYNGEE. With 0 bases removed from V and 6 bases from J, the gap between germline ends came to 18 bases. The CDR3 length is 16 residues. This CDR3 is CASSVEYPTEVDGYTF. The CDR3 DNA follows: TGTGCCAGCAGCGTAGAATACCCGACAGAGGTTGATGGCTACACCTTC.

This clonotype was counted a few times. The chain has TRBV20-1 and TRBJ1-6; possibly TRBD1 for D (6 bases). CDR1 is DFQATT, CDR2 SNEGSKA, per germline (reference sequence). V lost 2 bases to trimming and J lost 6 bases, with 14 bases between them. This CDR3 spans 15 amino acids. The CDR3 region is CSARSTGQSNSPLHF. CDR3 bases: TGCAGTGCTAGATCTACCGGACAGAGTAATTCACCCCTCCACTTT.

A few counts support this clonotype. This rearrangement joins TRBV5-1 to TRBJ2-6, with unresolved D. The V gene's germline CDR1 is SGHRS and CDR2 YFSETQ. The CDR3 covers 16 residues. V lost 4 bases to trimming and J lost 0 bases, with 11 bases between them. Here the CDR3 DNA reads TGCGCCAGCAGCCCGACATCCAGCTCTGGGGCCAACGTCCTGACTTTC. Its translation is CASSPTSSSGANVLTF.

This clonotype was counted a few times. V is TRBV6-5 and J is TRBJ2-5; D remains ambiguous. The germline V gene encodes CDR1 MNHEY and CDR2 SVGAGI. V was pared by 5 bases and J by 2 bases, with 12 bases between. This CDR3 comprises 14 residues. CDR3 loop: CASSAGTIQETQYF. The DNA for the CDR3 is TGTGCCAGCAGTGCTGGTACTATTCAAGAGACCCAGTACTTC.

The table lists this clonotype with many counts. The CDR3, as DNA: TGTGCCAGCAGCGTTAGTTCCCGACAGAAAGAGACCCAGTACTTC. Translated, it gives CASSVSSRQKETQYF. The rearrangement links TRBV7-9 to TRBJ2-5, with D possibly matching TRBD1 (5 bases). This CDR3 contains 15 residues. V lost 5 bases, J lost 3 bases, and 16 bases lay in between. Germline CDR1 and CDR2: SEHNR and FQNEAQ (reference sequence). Drawing the rest from reference TRBV7-9 and TRBJ2-5, the complete variable domain is DTGVSQNPRHKITKRGQNVTFRCDPISEHNRLYWYRQTLGQGPEFLTYFQNEAQLEKSRLLSDRFSAERPKGSFSTLEIQRTEQGDSAMYLCASSVSSRQKETQYFGPGTRLLVL.

The sample holds a few counts of this clonotype. The rearrangement links TRBV4-3 to TRBJ2-4, with D hard to call. CDR1 LGHNA and CDR2 YSLEER come from the germline V gene. Trimming stripped 4 bases from V and 6 bases from J, with 16 bases between. CDR3 size: 15 residues. The CDR3 DNA follows: TGCGCCAGCAGCCCAAGTACAGCGAAGGGAAACATTCAGTACTTC. Translating gives CASSPSTAKGNIQYF.

The J gene is TRBJ2-3, the V gene TRBV27; D may be TRBD1 (5 bases). The V end was cut by 7 bases, the J end by 1 base, with 12 bases between. Germline values: CDR1 MNHEY, CDR2 SMNVEV (reference sequence). The length of the CDR3 is 14 residues. The CDR3 coding sequence is TGTGCCAGCAATCCTTGGGGCGGCACAGATACGCAGTATTTT. This translates into CASNPWGGTDTQYF.

This clonotype has just a few counts. The chain is built from TRBV29-1 and TRBJ1-2, with 7 bases aligning to TRBD1. The germline gives CDR1 SQVTM, CDR2 ANQGSEA. CDR3 length equals 13 residues. Trimming removed 1 base from V and 5 bases from J; junction bases left unmatched: 4. CDR3 residues: CSVEGTGDYGYTF. CDR3 DNA: TGCAGCGTTGAAGGGACAGGTGATTATGGCTACACCTTC.

In its sample, this clonotype was seen many times. The chain has TRBV20-1 and TRBJ2-2; D perhaps matches TRBD2 (6 bases). The CDR3 has 15 residues. The V gene's germline CDR1 is DFQATT and CDR2 SNEGSKA (reference sequence). Trimming pared 0 bases from V and 6 bases from J, leaving 14 bases between. The CDR3 is CSARDGTREPGELFF. In DNA, the CDR3 is TGCAGTGCTAGAGATGGGACTCGGGAACCCGGGGAGCTGTTTTTT.

This clonotype was counted once. A much larger clone lies one base from this, so it may be a read error. CDR3 nucleotides: TGTGCCAGAAGCCGCGAACTAGCTACGCACAAGGAGCAGTTCTTC. Translated: CARSRELATHKEQFF. V and J are TRBV3-1 and TRBJ2-1; perhaps TRBD2 as D (6 bases). The CDR3 is made up of 15 amino acids. Germline V gives CDR1 LGHDT, CDR2 YNNKEL (reference sequence).

This clonotype was seen at least ten times. This chain links TRBV4-3 with TRBJ2-1, with D perhaps TRBD1 or TRBD2 (5 bases each). Germline CDR1 reads LGHNA; CDR2 reads YSLEER. The ends were cut back, 0 bases at V and 2 bases at J, with 11 bases in the middle. There are 16 residues in the CDR3. CDR3 sequence reads: CASSQDFGTTYNEQFF. CDR3 DNA: TGCGCCAGCAGCCAAGATTTCGGGACCACCTACAATGAGCAGTTCTTC.

The chain uses TRBV20-1 and TRBJ2-3; the D is unclear. The CDR3 sequence is 14 residues long. Germline CDR1 is DFQATT and CDR2 is SNEGSKA (reference sequence). The V end lost 2 bases, the J end lost 5 bases, and 14 bases lay between the germline ends. CDR3 protein: CSARYRRLGDTQYF. In nucleotides, the CDR3 is TGCAGTGCTAGATATAGAAGGCTGGGAGATACGCAGTATTTT.

This clonotype was detected many times. J is TRBJ2-2 and V is TRBV4-1, with D unclear. The CDR3 has 13 amino acids. Germline V gene sequence: CDR1 MGHRA, CDR2 YSYEKL. Trimming removed 0 bases from V and 9 bases from J, with 8 bases in between. The CDR3 loop is CASSQELRRELFF. Here the CDR3 DNA reads TGCGCCAGCAGCCAAGAACTTAGGAGGGAGCTGTTTTTT.

The V gene is TRBV5-1, the J gene TRBJ2-1, with D uncertain. The CDR3 extends over 14 amino acids. The V end was cut by 0 bases, the J end by 4 bases, with 8 bases between. CDR1 is SGHRS and CDR2 is YFSETQ in the germline V gene. CDR3 in amino acids: CASSLVPSYNEQFF. The DNA of the CDR3 is TGCGCCAGCAGCTTGGTACCTTCTTACAATGAGCAGTTCTTC. The full variable domain, its missing parts supplied by reference TRBV5-1 and TRBJ2-1, is KAGVTQTPRYLIKTRGQQVTLSCSPISGHRSVSWYQQTPGQGLQFLFEYFSETQRNKGNFPGRFSGRQFSNSRSEMNVSTLELGDSALYLCASSLVPSYNEQFFGPGTRLTVL.

This clonotype was recorded a few times. The rearrangement links TRBV9 to TRBJ1-4; D gene uncertain. V was clipped by 3 bases and J by 3 bases, with 12 bases between them. Germline V gene data show CDR1 as SGDLS and CDR2 as YYNGEE. This CDR3 is built from 15 residues. The CDR3 reads CASSAQMSPNEKLFF. CDR3 coding DNA: TGTGCCAGCAGCGCCCAAATGAGTCCTAATGAAAAACTGTTTTTT.

This clonotype was found many times. The chain is built from TRBV2 and TRBJ2-3; the D is unclear. This CDR3 has 15 residues. Germline V gene lookup returns CDR1 SNHLY and CDR2 FYNNEI. Trimming stripped 0 bases from V and 3 bases from J, with 10 bases between. The CDR3 sequence is CASSEAGMGTDTQYF. The CDR3, as DNA: TGTGCCAGCAGTGAAGCAGGGATGGGGACAGATACGCAGTATTTT.

This clonotype was observed a few times. The chain couples TRBV7-6 to TRBJ2-7; no definite D call. Germline V lookup: CDR1 SGHVS, CDR2 FNYEAQ. The V and J ends lost 6 bases and 2 bases respectively, with 8 bases between them. This CDR3 is built from 12 residues. The CDR3 DNA follows: TGTGCCAGCAGTAACCTCCCCTACGAGCAGTACTTC. It specifies CASSNLPYEQYF.

This clonotype was observed at least ten times. CDR3 protein: CASSGGTSNSPLHF. The DNA for the CDR3 is TGTGCCAGCAGTGGAGGGACTTCTAATTCACCCCTCCACTTT. The V call is TRBV2, the J call TRBJ1-6, with D possibly being TRBD1 (5 bases). The CDR3 loop spans 14 amino acids. V lost 4 bases to trimming and J lost 6 bases, with 10 bases between them. The germline CDR1 and CDR2 sequences are SNHLY and FYNNEI. Combining the CDR3 with reference TRBV2 and TRBJ1-6 gives the whole variable domain EPEVTQTPSHQVTQMGQEVILRCVPISNHLYFYWYRQILGQKVEFLVSFYNNEISEKSEIFDDQFSVERPDGSNFTLKIRSTKLEDSAMYFCASSGGTSNSPLHFGNGTRLTVT.

This clonotype was counted at least ten times. The chain uses TRBV29-1 and TRBJ2-5; possible D gene TRBD1, 6 bases. Germline assignment: CDR1 SQVTM and CDR2 ANQGSEA. The CDR3 runs to 14 residues. Trimming shortened V by 0 bases and J by 5 bases, and 13 bases separated the two germline ends. CDR3 sequence reads: CSVEEAGDGETQYF. As DNA, the CDR3 is TGCAGCGTTGAAGAAGCAGGGGATGGGGAGACCCAGTACTTC.